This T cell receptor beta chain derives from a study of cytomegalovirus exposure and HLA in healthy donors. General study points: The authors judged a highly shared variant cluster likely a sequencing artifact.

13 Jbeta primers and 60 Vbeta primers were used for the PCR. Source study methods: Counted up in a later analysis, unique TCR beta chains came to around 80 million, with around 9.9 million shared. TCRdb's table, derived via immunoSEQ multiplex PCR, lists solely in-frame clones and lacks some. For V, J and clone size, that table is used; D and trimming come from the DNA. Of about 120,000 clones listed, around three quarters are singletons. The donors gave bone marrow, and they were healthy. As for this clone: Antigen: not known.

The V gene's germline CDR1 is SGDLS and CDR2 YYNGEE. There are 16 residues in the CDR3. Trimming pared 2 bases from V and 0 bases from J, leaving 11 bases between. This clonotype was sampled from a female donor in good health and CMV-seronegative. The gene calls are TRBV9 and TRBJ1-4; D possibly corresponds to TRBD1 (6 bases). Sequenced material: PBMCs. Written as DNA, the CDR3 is TGTGCCAGCAGCGTTAGGGGGTCCTCAACTAATGAAAAACTGTTTTTT. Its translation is CASSVRGSSTNEKLFF.